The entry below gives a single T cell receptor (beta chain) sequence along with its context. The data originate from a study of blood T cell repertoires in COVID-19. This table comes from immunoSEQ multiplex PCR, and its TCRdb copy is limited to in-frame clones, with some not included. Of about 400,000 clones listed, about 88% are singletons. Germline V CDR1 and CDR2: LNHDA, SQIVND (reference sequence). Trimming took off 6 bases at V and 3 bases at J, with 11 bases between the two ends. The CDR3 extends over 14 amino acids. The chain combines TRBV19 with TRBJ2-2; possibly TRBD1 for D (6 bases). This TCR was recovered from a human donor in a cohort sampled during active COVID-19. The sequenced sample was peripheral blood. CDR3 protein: CASRQTGYTGELFF. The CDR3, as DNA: TGTGCCAGTAGGCAAACAGGGTACACCGGGGAGCTGTTTTTT.